The sequence of this T cell receptor beta chain was determined in a study of cytomegalovirus exposure and HLA in healthy donors. Study-wide results and caveats: Some TCR beta chains (more than 150 of them) were listed as cytomegalovirus-associated. Accounts indicate the classifier identified cytomegalovirus status with strong specificity and sensitivity.

This clone was found a few times. Its antigen is not identified. Clones were read by immunoSEQ multiplex PCR, and TCRdb kept only the in-frame ones, dropping some. The sample contains 150,000 to 200,000 clones, 65% to 85% of which appear only once. Sequenced sample: PBMCs. This TCR was sampled from a woman younger than 35 in good health and CMV-seropositive.

CDR3 sequence (DNA): TGTGCCAGCAGCTCCCAGGGGGCCCTCTACGAGCAGTACTTC. Its protein product is CASSSQGALYEQYF. The V call is TRBV7-9, the J call TRBJ2-7; 8 bases are shared with TRBD1. Germline values: CDR1 SEHNR, CDR2 FQNEAQ (reference sequence). CDR3 length: 14 residues. V gave up 4 bases and J gave up 3 bases; unmatched junction bases: 5.